Below are 21 T cell receptor beta chains sequenced from a single sample in a study of cytomegalovirus exposure and HLA in healthy donors. Primers included in the PCR were 60 Vbeta and 13 Jbeta primers. Repertoires were generated with immunoSEQ multiplex PCR, while TCRdb's copy carries only in-frame clones and drops some. The sample carries some 130,000 clones, about 70% recorded once. The sequencing sample was made of PBMCs. The receptors shown here come from a man aged 40-55 years in good health and CMV-seronegative.

CDR3 loop: CASSPWDSQNTEAFF. The DNA for the CDR3 is TGTGCCAGCAGCCCTTGGGACAGCCAGAACACTGAAGCTTTCTTT. The J gene is TRBJ1-1, the V gene TRBV7-2; 7 positions agree with TRBD1. The germline V gene has CDR1 SGHTA and CDR2 FQGNSA. The CDR3 spans 15 residues. Trimming at V came to 5 bases and at J to 1 base, leaving 7 bases not matched to a gene.

This clone has at least ten counts. The V gene is TRBV29-1, the J gene TRBJ2-7; 9 nucleotides match TRBD1. The CDR3 length is 15 residues. Germline CDR1 and CDR2: SQVTM and ANQGSEA. V dropped 1 base and J dropped 5; count of bases not matched to a gene: 9. CDR3 in DNA: TGCAGCGTTGAAGCCGGGGGACAGGGTAGTGACGAGCAGTACTTC. Its translation is CSVEAGGQGSDEQYF.

A few counts support this clone. The genes are TRBV5-1 and TRBJ2-3, with D tentatively TRBD2 (7 bases). Germline V gives CDR1 SGHRS, CDR2 YFSETQ. CDR3 length: 18 amino acids. V was cut by 3 bases and J by 0 bases, with 20 bases left in between. CDR3 coding DNA: TGCGCCAGCAGCTCCGAGGGGGAGGCTAGCGGAAGCACAGATACGCAGTATTTT. It is translated as CASSSEGEASGSTDTQYF.

The CDR3 coding sequence is TGTGCCAGCAGCCCCCGACTAGCGCCCGATGAGCAGTTCTTC. Translation gives CASSPRLAPDEQFF. The V gene is TRBV7-2, the J gene TRBJ2-1; 8 bases fit TRBD2. V trimming: 5 bases; J trimming: 8 bases; junction bases outside the gene matches: 8. The germline V gene encodes CDR1 SGHTA and CDR2 FQGNSA. The CDR3 has 14 residues.

The chain joins TRBV7-3 to TRBJ1-3, with unresolved D. V lost 5 bases, J lost 4 bases, and 15 bases lay in between. The CDR3 is 15 residues long. From germline, CDR1 is SGHTA and CDR2 FQGTGA. CDR3 amino acids: CASSPMGGSGNTIYF. The CDR3 DNA follows: TGTGCCAGCAGCCCCATGGGAGGGTCGGGAAACACCATATATTTT. Based on the CDR3 plus reference TRBV7-3 and TRBJ1-3, the full variable domain is GAGVSQTPSNKVTEKGKYVELRCDPISGHTALYWYRQSLGQGPEFLIYFQGTGAADDSGLPNDRFFAVRPEGSVSTLKIQRTERGDSAVYLCASSPMGGSGNTIYFGEGSWLTVV.

The V call is TRBV5-4, the J call TRBJ2-7, with 9 positions matching TRBD1. CDR3 length: 16 residues. The germline gives CDR1 SGHNT, CDR2 YYREEE (reference sequence). The V and J ends lost 3 bases and 5 bases, in that order; junction bases with no gene match: 12. The chain's CDR3 is CASSYRPGTGTHEQYF. CDR3 DNA: TGTGCCAGCAGCTATAGACCCGGGACAGGGACCCACGAGCAGTACTTC.

The chain links TRBV6-1 to TRBJ1-3, with D tentatively TRBD1 (6 bases). Germline assignment: CDR1 MNHNS and CDR2 SASEGT. The CDR3 runs 13 residues. The V end lost 5 bases, the J end lost 5 bases, and 10 bases lay between the germline ends. Here the CDR3 reads CASSSDRRNTIYF. The CDR3 DNA sequence: TGTGCCAGCAGTTCAGACAGGCGAAACACCATATATTTT.

V and J are TRBV7-4 and TRBJ1-5; D not resolved. V lost 9 bases and J lost 6, with 9 bases in between. CDR3 length equals 11 residues. Germline CDR1 and CDR2: SGHVT and SQSDAQ. This CDR3 reads CASTSGQPQHF. The CDR3 region has the DNA TGTGCCAGTACTTCCGGTCAGCCCCAGCATTTT.

V gene TRBV30 combines with J gene TRBJ1-2, with 7 bases fitting TRBD1. V gave up 4 bases and J gave up 0 bases; unmatched junction bases: 11. This CDR3 contains 16 residues. CDR1 and CDR2 from the germline V gene are GTSNPN and SVGIG (reference sequence). CDR3 in DNA: TGTGCCTGGAACCGCCCCCAGCAGGGGGCTAACTATGGCTACACCTTC. Translation gives CAWNRPQQGANYGYTF.

The V and J genes are TRBV28 and TRBJ1-2, with a weak D call TRBD1 (6 bases). Looked up from germline, CDR1 is MDHEN and CDR2 is SYDVKM. The CDR3 consists of 13 residues. Trimming shortened V by 5 bases and J by 2 bases, and 9 bases separated the two germline ends. The CDR3 loop is CASSPQGNYGYTF. CDR3 coding DNA: TGTGCCAGCAGTCCTCAGGGGAACTATGGCTACACCTTC.

A word on this clone: Relative to the germline gene, one junction end is altered; a read error may explain this. This chain links TRBV4-2 with TRBJ1-1; D is perhaps TRBD1 (5 bases). Germline V gene data show CDR1 as LGHNA and CDR2 as YNFKEQ. CDR3 length equals 13 residues. The CDR3 spells CASSQAGNAEAFF. The DNA for the CDR3 is TGTGCCAGCAGCCAGGCAGGGAACGCTGAAGCTTTCTTT.

This chain joins TRBV10-3 and TRBJ2-2; 8 nucleotides agree with TRBD1. The CDR3 has 16 residues. Germline V CDR1 and CDR2: ENHRY, SYGVKD. With V trimmed by 4 bases and J by 4 bases, 8 bases remained unmatched. CDR3 DNA: TGTGCCATCAGTGTCGGTCGGACAGGGCCCACCGGGGAGCTGTTTTTT. This sequence encodes CAISVGRTGPTGELFF.

The chain uses TRBV10-2 and TRBJ2-5; 7 nucleotides line up with TRBD2. This CDR3 is 17 amino acids long. Per germline, CDR1 WSHSY and CDR2 SAAADI. J was trimmed by 1 base and V by 7 bases; bases with no gene match: 15. The DNA of the CDR3 is TGCGCCAGCACCCCTTCTCTGGGTCGGGGGGTCCAAGAGACCCAGTACTTC. Encoded protein: CASTPSLGRGVQETQYF.

V is TRBV15 and J is TRBJ1-2, with D maybe TRBD1 (5 bases). CDR1 is LNHNV and CDR2 is YYDKDF in the germline V gene (reference sequence). Trimming left V 3 bases short and J 5 bases short, with 10 bases between. CDR3 length: 13 amino acids. CDR3 region: CATSRGRGYGYTF. The CDR3 DNA is TGTGCCACCAGCAGGGGGCGGGGGTATGGCTACACCTTC.

The V and J genes are TRBV5-6 and TRBJ2-3; possible D gene TRBD2, 5 bases. V was cut by 4 bases and J by 3 bases, with 15 bases left in between. The length of the CDR3 is 15 residues. Germline CDR1 is SGHDT and CDR2 is YYEEEE. The CDR3, as DNA: TGTGCCAGCAGCCTCCGGGGTGGCCCAACAGATACGCAGTATTTT. This translates into CASSLRGGPTDTQYF.

CDR3 region: CASSLLSGAGGTDTQYF. Here the CDR3 DNA reads TGTGCCAGCAGCCTCCTTAGCGGGGCGGGCGGCACAGATACGCAGTATTTT. This sequence joins TRBV11-2 and TRBJ2-3, with 8 bases lining up with TRBD2. Germline values: CDR1 SGHAT, CDR2 FQNNGV. V trimming: 5 bases; J trimming: 1 base; junction bases outside the gene matches: 11. The CDR3 totals 17 residues.

The rearrangement uses TRBV7-2 and TRBJ2-7, with D perhaps TRBD1 (7 bases). Germline CDR1 reads SGHTA; CDR2 reads FQGNSA. The CDR3 runs to 14 residues. Trimming stripped 2 bases from V and 5 bases from J, with 13 bases between. The CDR3 DNA reads TGTGCCAGCAGCTTAAACAGGGGAGGCGACGAGCAGTACTTC. Encoded protein: CASSLNRGGDEQYF. The entire variable domain, with the rest obtained from reference TRBV7-2 and TRBJ2-7, is as follows: GAGVSQSPSNKVTEKGKDVELRCDPISGHTALYWYRQSLGQGLEFLIYFQGNSAPDKSGLPSDRFSAERTGGSVSTLTIQRTQQEDSAVYLCASSLNRGGDEQYFGPGTRLTVT.

This clone was counted between two and nine times. V is TRBV19 and J is TRBJ1-1; 10 bases map to TRBD1. The germline gives CDR1 LNHDA, CDR2 SQIVND (reference sequence). J lost 3 bases, V lost 6 bases, and 4 bases had no gene match. This CDR3 is built from 14 residues. CDR3 sequence reads: CASSPGQGYTEAFF. CDR3 coding DNA: TGTGCCAGTAGCCCGGGACAGGGGTACACTGAAGCTTTCTTT. Variable domain in full (rest from reference TRBV19 and TRBJ1-1): DGGITQSPKYLFRKEGQNVTLSCEQNLNHDAMYWYRQDPGQGLRLIYYSQIVNDFQKGDIAEGYSVSREKKESFPLTVTSAQKNPTAFYLCASSPGQGYTEAFFGQGTRLTVV.

The J gene is TRBJ2-5, the V gene TRBV27; TRBD1 matches 10 bases. The J call may be in error: the DNA end matches TRBJ2-7 better. The CDR3 length is 15 residues. The germline gives CDR1 MNHEY, CDR2 SMNVEV (reference sequence). As DNA, the CDR3 is TGTGCCAGCCGGCGTGGGACAGGGGCGACCTACGAGCAGTACTTC. It yields the protein CASRRGTGATYEQYF.

Only a few counts were recorded for this clone. The V gene is TRBV6-1, the J gene TRBJ1-5; 10 nucleotides agree with TRBD1. The V gene's germline CDR1 is MNHNS and CDR2 SASEGT. The CDR3 length is 15 residues. V shed 7 bases and J 7 bases; nucleotides not matched to a gene: 10. The DNA for the CDR3 is TGTGCCAGCACTACCCGGACAGGGGGGATACAGCCCCAGCATTTT. Translating gives CASTTRTGGIQPQHF.

The J gene is TRBJ1-1, the V gene TRBV7-9; possible D gene TRBD1, 5 bases. From germline, CDR1 is SEHNR and CDR2 FQNEAQ (reference sequence). The V end lost 1 base, the J end lost 5 bases, and 17 bases lay between the germline ends. This CDR3 comprises 16 residues. The CDR3 sequence is CASSLGVGGVGTEAFF. The DNA of the CDR3 is TGTGCCAGCAGCTTAGGGGTCGGGGGGGTGGGAACTGAAGCTTTCTTT. Looking up the rest from reference TRBV7-9 and TRBJ1-1 gives the full variable domain: DTGVSQNPRHKITKRGQNVTFRCDPISEHNRLYWYRQTLGQGPEFLTYFQNEAQLEKSRLLSDRFSAERPKGSFSTLEIQRTEQGDSAMYLCASSLGVGGVGTEAFFGQGTRLTVV.